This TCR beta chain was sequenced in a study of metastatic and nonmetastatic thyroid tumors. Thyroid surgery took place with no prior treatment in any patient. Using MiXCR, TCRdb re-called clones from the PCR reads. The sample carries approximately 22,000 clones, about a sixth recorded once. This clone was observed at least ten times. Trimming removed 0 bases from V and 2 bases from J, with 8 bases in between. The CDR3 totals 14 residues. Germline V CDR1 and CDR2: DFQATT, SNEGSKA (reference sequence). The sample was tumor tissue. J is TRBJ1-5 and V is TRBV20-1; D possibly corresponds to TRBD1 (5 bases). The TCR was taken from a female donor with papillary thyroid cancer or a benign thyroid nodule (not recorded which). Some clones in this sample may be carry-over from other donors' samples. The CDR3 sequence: CSAREGRGNQPQHF. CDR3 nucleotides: TGCAGTGCTAGAGAGGGCAGGGGCAATCAGCCCCAGCATTTT.